The clone carrying this T cell receptor beta chain was recorded only once. Its antigen is not known. Germline V CDR1 and CDR2: SGHRS, YFSETQ. V lost 0 bases to trimming and J lost 2 bases, with 5 bases between them. This CDR3 spans 13 amino acids. 60 Vbeta and 13 Jbeta primers were used in PCR. The method was immunoSEQ multiplex PCR; TCRdb's version includes in-frame clones alone and lacks a portion of them. The data show about 150,000 clones, with over 70% seen just once and 1.3% held by the top ten. The data stem from a study of cytomegalovirus exposure and HLA in healthy donors. Findings of the study overall: A prior analysis recorded that most TCR beta V segments were productive about 87% or about 30% of the time.

The source material was PBMCs. This rearrangement joins TRBV5-1 to TRBJ1-2; D not resolved. This TCR derives from a woman in her forties in good health and CMV-seronegative. CDR3 sequence (DNA): TGCGCCAGCAGCTTGGGGGCAAACTATGGCTACACCTTC. It translates to CASSLGANYGYTF.